This T cell receptor (beta chain) stems from a study of regulatory T cells in long-lasting Graves disease. Overall study findings and caveats: Persistent Graves' patients possessed reduced TCR diversity relative to recently diagnosed ones.

The CDR3 consists of 12 residues. Germline V gene data show CDR1 as LGHDT and CDR2 as YNNKEL (reference sequence). V was trimmed by 0 bases and J by 9 bases, leaving 8 bases between them. Indicated time point: newly diagnosed GD, antithyroid drugs for less than 3 months. PBMCs were the source of the RNA used for TCR sequencing. Building of the TCR beta libraries involved iRepertoire HTBI primers and Arm-PCR of CDR3 regions. TCRdb called the multiplex PCR reads again in MiXCR, with one record for every CDR3 protein. The profile shows under 450,000 distinct CDR3 sequences, roughly 17% of them singletons. On this clonotype: What it recognizes is unknown.

These sequences were also reported in another study, on T cells in Graves' hyperthyroidism and ophthalmopathy. Turning to that study: The primer set for the first-round RT-PCR of the TCR CDR3 was HTBI.

The sample here was peripheral blood mononuclear cells (PBMCs), taken at new diagnosis, from a patient treated with antithyroid drugs. The source is a woman between 18 and 29 years old with Graves disease. V gene TRBV3-1 combines with J gene TRBJ1-1; D not certain. The CDR3 nucleotides are TGTGCCAGCAGCCAAGATGATGGGAAAGCTTTCTTT. Its protein product is CASSQDDGKAFF.